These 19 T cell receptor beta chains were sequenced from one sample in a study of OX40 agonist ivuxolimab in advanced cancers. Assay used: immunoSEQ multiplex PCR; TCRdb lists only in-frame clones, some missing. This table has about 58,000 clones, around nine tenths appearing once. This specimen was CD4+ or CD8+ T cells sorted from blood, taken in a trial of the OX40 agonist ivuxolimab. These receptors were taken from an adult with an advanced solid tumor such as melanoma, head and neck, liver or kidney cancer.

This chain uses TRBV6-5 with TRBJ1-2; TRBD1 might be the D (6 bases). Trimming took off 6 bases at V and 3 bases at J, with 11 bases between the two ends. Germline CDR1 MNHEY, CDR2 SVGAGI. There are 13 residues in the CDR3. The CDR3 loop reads CASSKGEHYGYTF. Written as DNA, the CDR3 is TGTGCCAGCAGCAAGGGGGAGCACTATGGCTACACCTTC.

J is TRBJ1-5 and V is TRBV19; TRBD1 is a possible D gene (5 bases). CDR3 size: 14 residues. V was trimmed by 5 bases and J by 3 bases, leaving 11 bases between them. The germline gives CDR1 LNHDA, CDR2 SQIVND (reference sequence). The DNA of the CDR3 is TGTGCCAGTAGTTTCGGGGGAGCCAATCAGCCCCAGCATTTT. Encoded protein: CASSFGGANQPQHF.

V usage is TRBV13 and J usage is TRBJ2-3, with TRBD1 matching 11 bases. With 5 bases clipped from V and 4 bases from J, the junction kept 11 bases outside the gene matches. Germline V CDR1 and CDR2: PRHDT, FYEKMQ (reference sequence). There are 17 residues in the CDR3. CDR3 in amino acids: CASSNSRDRGLADTQYF. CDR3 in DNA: TGTGCCAGCAGCAATTCACGGGACAGGGGGTTGGCAGATACGCAGTATTTT.

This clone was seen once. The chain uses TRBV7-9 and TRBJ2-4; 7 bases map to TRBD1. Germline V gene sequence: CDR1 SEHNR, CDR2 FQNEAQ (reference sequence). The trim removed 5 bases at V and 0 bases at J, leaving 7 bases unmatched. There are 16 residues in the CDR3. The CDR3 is CASSLQTGIAKNIQYF. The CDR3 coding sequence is TGTGCCAGCAGCCTCCAGACAGGGATAGCCAAAAACATTCAGTACTTC.

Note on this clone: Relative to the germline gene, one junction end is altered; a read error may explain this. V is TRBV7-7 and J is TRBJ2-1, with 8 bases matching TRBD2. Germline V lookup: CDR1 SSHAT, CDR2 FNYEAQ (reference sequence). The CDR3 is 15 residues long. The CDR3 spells CASSPGLGSNNEQFF. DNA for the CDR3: TGTGCTAGCAGCCCGGGACTAGGGAGTAACAATGAGCAGTTCTTC.

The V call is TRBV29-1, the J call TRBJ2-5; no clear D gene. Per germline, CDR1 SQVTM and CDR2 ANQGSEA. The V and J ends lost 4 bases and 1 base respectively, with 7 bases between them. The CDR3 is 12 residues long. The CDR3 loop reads CSVVAAQETQYF. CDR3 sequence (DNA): TGCAGCGTTGTTGCGGCCCAAGAGACCCAGTACTTC.

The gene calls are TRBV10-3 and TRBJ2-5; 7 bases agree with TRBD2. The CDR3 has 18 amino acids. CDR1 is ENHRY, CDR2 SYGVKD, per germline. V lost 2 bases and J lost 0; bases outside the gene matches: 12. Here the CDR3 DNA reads TGTGCCATCAGTGAGAGAAGCGGAGCGGGGCAGTACCAAGAGACCCAGTACTTC. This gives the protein CAISERSGAGQYQETQYF.

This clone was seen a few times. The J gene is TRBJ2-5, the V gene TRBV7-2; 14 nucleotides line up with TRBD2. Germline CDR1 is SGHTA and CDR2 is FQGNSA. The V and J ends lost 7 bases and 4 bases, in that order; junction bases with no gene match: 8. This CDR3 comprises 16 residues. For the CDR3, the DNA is TGTGCCAGCATCGTAGGGACTAGCGGGAGTGGAGAGACCCAGTACTTC. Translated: CASIVGTSGSGETQYF.

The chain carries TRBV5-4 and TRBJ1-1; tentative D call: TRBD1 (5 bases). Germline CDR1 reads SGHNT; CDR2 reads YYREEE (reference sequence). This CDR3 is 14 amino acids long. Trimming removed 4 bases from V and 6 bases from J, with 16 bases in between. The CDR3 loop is CASSRLGGRAEAFF. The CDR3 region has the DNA TGTGCCAGCAGCCGACTGGGGGGAAGGGCTGAAGCTTTCTTT. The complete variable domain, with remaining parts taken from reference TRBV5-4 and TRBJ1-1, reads ETGVTQSPTHLIKTRGQQVTLRCSSQSGHNTVSWYQQALGQGPQFIFQYYREEENGRGNFPPRFSGLQFPNYSSELNVNALELDDSALYLCASSRLGGRAEAFFGQGTRLTVV.

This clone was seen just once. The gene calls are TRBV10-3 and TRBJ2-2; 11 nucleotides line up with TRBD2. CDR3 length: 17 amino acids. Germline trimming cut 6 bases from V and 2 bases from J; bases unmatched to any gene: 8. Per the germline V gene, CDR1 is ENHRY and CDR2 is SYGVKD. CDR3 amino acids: CAISRLGLAGNTGELFF. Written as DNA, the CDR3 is TGTGCCATCAGCCGACTCGGACTAGCGGGTAACACCGGGGAGCTGTTTTTT.

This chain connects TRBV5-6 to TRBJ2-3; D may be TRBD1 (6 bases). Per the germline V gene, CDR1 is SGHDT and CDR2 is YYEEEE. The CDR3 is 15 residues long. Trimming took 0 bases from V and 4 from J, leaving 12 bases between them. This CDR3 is CASSLVVRGADTQYF. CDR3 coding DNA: TGTGCCAGCAGCTTGGTGGTCAGGGGAGCAGATACGCAGTATTTT. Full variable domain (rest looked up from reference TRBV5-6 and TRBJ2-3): DAGVTQSPTHLIKTRGQQVTLRCSPKSGHDTVSWYQQALGQGPQFIFQYYEEEERQRGNFPDRFSGHQFPNYSSELNVNALLLGDSALYLCASSLVVRGADTQYFGPGTRLTVL.

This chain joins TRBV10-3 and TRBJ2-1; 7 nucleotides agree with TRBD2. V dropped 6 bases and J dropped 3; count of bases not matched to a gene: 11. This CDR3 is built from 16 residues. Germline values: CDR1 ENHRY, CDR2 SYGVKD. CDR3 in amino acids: CAIRPSLAEDYNEQFF. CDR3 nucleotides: TGTGCCATCAGACCCTCTCTAGCGGAGGACTACAATGAGCAGTTCTTC.

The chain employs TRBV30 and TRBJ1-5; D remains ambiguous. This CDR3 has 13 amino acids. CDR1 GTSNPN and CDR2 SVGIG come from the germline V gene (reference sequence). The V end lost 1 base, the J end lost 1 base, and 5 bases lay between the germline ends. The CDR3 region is CAWSATSNQPQHF. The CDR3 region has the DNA TGTGCCTGGAGTGCAACAAGCAATCAGCCCCAGCATTTT. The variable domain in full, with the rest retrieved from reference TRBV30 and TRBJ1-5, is SQTIHQWPATLVQPVGSPLSLECTVEGTSNPNLYWYRQAAGRGLQLLFYSVGIGQISSEVPQNLSASRPQDRQFILSSKKLLLSDSGFYLCAWSATSNQPQHFGDGTRLSIL.

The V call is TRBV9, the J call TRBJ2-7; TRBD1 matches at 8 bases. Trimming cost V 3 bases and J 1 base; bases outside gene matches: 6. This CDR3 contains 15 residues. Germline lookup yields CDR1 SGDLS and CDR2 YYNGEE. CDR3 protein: CASSERTGSSYEQYF. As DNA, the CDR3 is TGTGCCAGCAGCGAAAGGACAGGGTCTTCCTACGAGCAGTACTTC.

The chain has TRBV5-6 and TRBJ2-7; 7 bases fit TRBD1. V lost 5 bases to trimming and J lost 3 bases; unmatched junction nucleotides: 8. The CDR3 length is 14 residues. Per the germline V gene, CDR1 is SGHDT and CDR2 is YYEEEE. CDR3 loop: CASRYRDRHYEQYF. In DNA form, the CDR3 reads TGTGCCAGCAGGTACCGGGACAGACACTACGAGCAGTACTTC.

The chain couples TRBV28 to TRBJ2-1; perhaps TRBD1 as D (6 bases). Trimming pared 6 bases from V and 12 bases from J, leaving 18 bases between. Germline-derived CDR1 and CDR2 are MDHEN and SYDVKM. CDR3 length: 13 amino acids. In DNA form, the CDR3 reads TGTGCCAGCAGGATCCAACAGGGTTGGAGGCAGTTCTTC. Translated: CASRIQQGWRQFF.

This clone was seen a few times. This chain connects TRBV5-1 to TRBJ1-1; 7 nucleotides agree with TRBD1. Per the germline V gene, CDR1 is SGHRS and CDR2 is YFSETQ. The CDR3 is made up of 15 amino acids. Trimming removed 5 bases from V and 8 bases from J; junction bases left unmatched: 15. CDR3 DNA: TGCGCCAGCAGGACCATACTCGGGGACAGCCTAGAAGCTTTCTTT. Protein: CASRTILGDSLEAFF. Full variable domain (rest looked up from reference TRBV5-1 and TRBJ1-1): KAGVTQTPRYLIKTRGQQVTLSCSPISGHRSVSWYQQTPGQGLQFLFEYFSETQRNKGNFPGRFSGRQFSNSRSEMNVSTLELGDSALYLCASRTILGDSLEAFFGQGTRLTVV.

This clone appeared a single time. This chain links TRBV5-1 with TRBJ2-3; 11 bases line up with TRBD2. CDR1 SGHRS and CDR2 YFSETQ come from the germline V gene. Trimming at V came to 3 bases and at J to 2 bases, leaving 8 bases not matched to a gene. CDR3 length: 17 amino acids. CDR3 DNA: TGCGCCAGCAGCTCAACGGGACTAGCGGCACTCACAGATACGCAGTATTTT. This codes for CASSSTGLAALTDTQYF.

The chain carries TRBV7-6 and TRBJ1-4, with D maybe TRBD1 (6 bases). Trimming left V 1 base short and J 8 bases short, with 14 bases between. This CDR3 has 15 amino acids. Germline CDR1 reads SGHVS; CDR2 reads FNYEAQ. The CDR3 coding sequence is TGTGCCAGCAGCTTAGGGGGGCAGCGTAACGAAAAACTGTTTTTT. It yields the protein CASSLGGQRNEKLFF.